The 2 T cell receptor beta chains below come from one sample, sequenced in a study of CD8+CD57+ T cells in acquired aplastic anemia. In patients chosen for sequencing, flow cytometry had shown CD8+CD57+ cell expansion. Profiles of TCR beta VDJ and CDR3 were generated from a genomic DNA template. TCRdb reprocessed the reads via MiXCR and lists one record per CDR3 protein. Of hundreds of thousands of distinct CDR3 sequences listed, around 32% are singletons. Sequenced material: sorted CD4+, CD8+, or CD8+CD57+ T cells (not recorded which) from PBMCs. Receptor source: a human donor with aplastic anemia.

The CDR3 is CASSKETGTGSYEQYF. The CDR3 nucleotides read TGTGCCAGCAGCAAAGAAACCGGGACAGGCTCCTACGAGCAGTACTTC. The chain is built from TRBV12-3 or TRBV12-4 and TRBJ2-7; 8 nucleotides line up with TRBD1. The CDR3 totals 16 residues. V dropped 6 bases and J dropped 0; count of bases not matched to a gene: 10.

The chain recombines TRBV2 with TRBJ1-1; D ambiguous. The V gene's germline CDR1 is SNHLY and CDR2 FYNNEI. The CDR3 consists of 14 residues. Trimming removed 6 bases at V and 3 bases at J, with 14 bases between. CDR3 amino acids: CASRSLSVDTEAFF. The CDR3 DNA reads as TGTGCCAGCAGATCCCTAAGTGTGGACACTGAAGCTTTCTTT.